Listed here are 21 T cell receptor beta chains from one sample, sequenced in a study of regulatory T cells in long-lasting Graves disease. The time point: newly diagnosed GD, antithyroid drugs for less than 3 months. The TCR library used RNA extracted from PBMCs. Assembly of TCR beta libraries relied on iRepertoire HTBI primers together with Arm-PCR of CDR3 regions. TCRdb re-called the multiplex PCR reads through MiXCR, storing one row per CDR3 protein. The data show approximately 540,000 distinct CDR3 sequences, around 13% seen once. These data were likewise used in another study, on T cells in Graves' hyperthyroidism and ophthalmopathy.

Here the sequenced sample was peripheral blood mononuclear cells (PBMCs), taken at new diagnosis, from a patient treated with antithyroid drugs. The receptors stem from a woman in her thirties with Graves disease.

Only a few counts were recorded for this clonotype. Being one base from a much bigger clone, this may be a read error. The chain uses TRBV5-1 and TRBJ2-1; 11 bases match TRBD2. Germline loops: CDR1 SGHRS, CDR2 YFSETQ. The CDR3 loop spans 16 amino acids. The V and J ends lost 2 bases and 6 bases, in that order; junction bases with no gene match: 7. The CDR3 reads CASSFMSSGGLNEQFF. The CDR3 DNA follows: TGCGCCAGCAGCTTCATGTCTAGCGGGGGGCTCAATGAGCAGTTCTTC.

This clonotype was seen more than once but under ten times. The CDR3 protein is CAGGRGHTEAFF. The CDR3 nucleotides are TGTGCCGGCGGGCGGGGGCACACTGAAGCTTTCTTT. The chain combines TRBV28 with TRBJ1-1; D possibly corresponds to TRBD1 (6 bases). The CDR3 extends over 12 amino acids. Trimming cost V 11 bases and J 3 bases, with 13 bases left between them. Germline values: CDR1 MDHEN, CDR2 SYDVKM.

The V gene is TRBV5-6, the J gene TRBJ1-2, with D perhaps TRBD1 (6 bases). V dropped 4 bases and J dropped 3 bases, with 19 bases sitting between them. This CDR3 is 16 amino acids long. Germline CDR1 reads SGHDT; CDR2 reads YYEEEE. CDR3: CASSAWKAQGHYGYTF. CDR3 in DNA: TGTGCCAGCAGCGCCTGGAAGGCTCAGGGGCACTATGGCTACACCTTC.

This clonotype was seen repeatedly, ten times or more. The CDR3 sequence: CAWSVRGGRNAFF. The DNA for the CDR3 is TGTGCCTGGAGTGTGCGTGGGGGGCGTAACGCTTTCTTT. J is TRBJ1-1 and V is TRBV30; D possibly corresponds to TRBD1 (6 bases). Between the trimmed V and J ends, which lost 0 bases and 11 bases, there was a span of 16 bases. The CDR3 runs to 13 residues. CDR1 and CDR2 (germline): GTSNPN, SVGIG (reference sequence).

This clonotype occurred many times. This CDR3 reads CASSRTGQGVVETQYF. CDR3 nucleotide sequence: TGTGCCAGTAGCAGAACGGGACAGGGGGTCGTCGAGACCCAGTACTTC. The chain uses TRBV19 and TRBJ2-5; 11 nucleotides align to TRBD1. This CDR3 region has 16 residues. The V gene end was trimmed by 6 bases and the J gene end by 5 bases; junction bases not matched to a gene: 11. The germline gives CDR1 LNHDA, CDR2 SQIVND (reference sequence).

The table lists this clonotype with a few counts. The V and J genes are TRBV10-2 and TRBJ2-1; D perhaps matches TRBD1 (6 bases). Germline V lookup: CDR1 WSHSY, CDR2 SAAADI. The CDR3 contains 15 residues. The V end lost 7 bases, the J end lost 9 bases, and 22 bases lay between the germline ends. The CDR3 bases are TGCGCCAGCAATGACGGCGGAGTGGGGGCGGGTGAGCAGTTCTTC. Translated, it gives CASNDGGVGAGEQFF.

This clonotype appeared many times. The gene calls are TRBV2 and TRBJ1-5; tentatively, D is TRBD1 (6 bases). Trimming pared 4 bases from V and 5 bases from J, leaving 9 bases between. Germline V gene sequence: CDR1 SNHLY, CDR2 FYNNEI. CDR3 length: 13 amino acids. CDR3 nucleotide sequence: TGTGCCAGCAGTGGTACAGGGTATCAGCCCCAGCATTTT. Amino acid sequence: CASSGTGYQPQHF.

This clonotype was counted ten times or more. The rearrangement joins TRBV27 to TRBJ2-7, with 9 nucleotides matching TRBD1. V shed 5 bases, J shed 5 bases, and the junction held 10 bases outside the gene matches. Germline CDR1 and CDR2: MNHEY and SMNVEV (reference sequence). The CDR3 runs to 15 residues. The CDR3 is CASSKTGTGFHEQYF. In nucleotides, the CDR3 is TGTGCCAGCAGTAAAACCGGGACAGGGTTCCACGAGCAGTACTTC.

There are many counts of this clonotype. V and J are TRBV9 and TRBJ1-6; the D gene is possibly TRBD1 (5 bases). Germline lookup yields CDR1 SGDLS and CDR2 YYNGEE. The CDR3 is made up of 15 amino acids. Trimming took 1 base from V and 10 from J, leaving 15 bases between them. As DNA, the CDR3 is TGTGCCAGCAGCGTATATGGGGGGACCGGATCACCCCTCCACTTT. This translates into CASSVYGGTGSPLHF.

This clonotype was detected many times. V usage is TRBV13 and J usage is TRBJ1-1; no reliable D call. The CDR3 loop spans 19 amino acids. Trimming removed 4 bases from V and 0 bases from J, with 24 bases in between. Germline assignment: CDR1 PRHDT and CDR2 FYEKMQ (reference sequence). The CDR3 sequence is CASSSSPVKAGRMNTEAFF. The CDR3 DNA sequence: TGTGCCAGCAGCTCCTCACCTGTCAAAGCAGGAAGGATGAACACTGAAGCTTTCTTT. Combining the CDR3 with reference TRBV13 and TRBJ1-1 gives the whole variable domain AAGVIQSPRHLIKEKRETATLKCYPIPRHDTVYWYQQGPGQDPQFLISFYEKMQSDKGSIPDRFSAQQFSDYHSELNMSSLELGDSALYFCASSSSPVKAGRMNTEAFFGQGTRLTVV.

This clonotype was seen at least ten times. The gene calls are TRBV7-9 and TRBJ2-3; 10 bases map to TRBD2. Germline trimming cut 5 bases from V and 1 base from J; bases unmatched to any gene: 9. This CDR3 is 17 amino acids long. Germline loops: CDR1 SEHNR, CDR2 FQNEAQ (reference sequence). Here the CDR3 reads CASSPRLGTSGTDTQYF. The DNA of the CDR3 is TGTGCCAGCAGCCCACGCCTGGGGACTAGCGGCACAGATACGCAGTATTTT.

This clonotype was found a few times. The rearrangement uses TRBV9 and TRBJ2-7, with 8 bases fitting TRBD1. CDR3 length: 14 amino acids. In germline, CDR1 is SGDLS, CDR2 YYNGEE. V was pared by 3 bases and J by 2 bases, with 4 bases of the junction left unmatched. The DNA of the CDR3 is TGTGCCAGCAGCGCGACAGGGGTCACCTACGAGCAGTACTTC. Translating it yields CASSATGVTYEQYF.

This clonotype showed up many times. V is TRBV5-6 and J is TRBJ1-1; D not certain. CDR3 length equals 13 residues. Trimming cost V 0 bases and J 6 bases, with 9 bases left between them. CDR1 SGHDT and CDR2 YYEEEE come from the germline V gene. DNA of the CDR3: TGTGCCAGCAGCTTGGCTTGGGTTTCTGAAGCTTTCTTT. Residues: CASSLAWVSEAFF.

This clonotype occurred many times. The CDR3 reads CASSQDRREAFF. The CDR3 DNA sequence: TGTGCCAGCAGCCAAGATAGGAGGGAAGCTTTCTTT. The chain carries TRBV3-1 and TRBJ1-1; D is ambiguous. The V end lost 0 bases, the J end lost 8 bases, and 7 bases lay between the germline ends. The germline V gene encodes CDR1 LGHDT and CDR2 YNNKEL (reference sequence). The CDR3 runs 12 residues.

As DNA, the CDR3 is TGCAGTGCCCCGGACCAAGGACAGGGGTTTTACGAGCAGTACTTC. Translated, it gives CSAPDQGQGFYEQYF. The gene calls are TRBV20-1 and TRBJ2-7; the match to TRBD1 covers 9 bases. The CDR3 is 15 residues long. Germline assignment: CDR1 DFQATT and CDR2 SNEGSKA (reference sequence). V lost 6 bases to trimming and J lost 4 bases; unmatched junction nucleotides: 13.

This clonotype was observed at least ten times. The chain carries TRBV24-1 and TRBJ2-5, with D unclear. V shed 9 bases and J shed 3 bases, with 7 bases lying between them. The CDR3 length is 11 residues. CDR1 is KGHDR and CDR2 is SFDVKD in the germline V gene. The chain's CDR3 is CATETEETQYF. The CDR3 DNA follows: TGTGCCACCGAAACAGAAGAGACCCAGTACTTC.

This clonotype was picked up a small number of times. V is TRBV20-1 and J is TRBJ2-4; the match to TRBD1 covers 10 bases. V lost 0 bases to trimming and J lost 4 bases; unmatched junction nucleotides: 9. CDR1 DFQATT and CDR2 SNEGSKA come from the germline V gene (reference sequence). CDR3 length: 17 residues. CDR3: CSARDFGTGVGKNIQYF. Here the CDR3 DNA reads TGCAGTGCTAGAGATTTCGGGACAGGGGTCGGTAAAAACATTCAGTACTTC.

The table lists this clonotype with many counts. The J gene is TRBJ1-2, the V gene TRBV3-1; D unclear. The CDR3 sequence is 11 residues long. Trimming took off 4 bases at V and 8 bases at J, with 8 bases between the two ends. Per the germline V gene, CDR1 is LGHDT and CDR2 is YNNKEL (reference sequence). CDR3 sequence reads: CASSRARGYTF. Here the CDR3 DNA reads TGTGCCAGCAGCCGGGCGAGGGGCTACACCTTC.

V gene TRBV7-2 combines with J gene TRBJ2-5, with 14 bases identical to TRBD2. V lost 2 bases to trimming and J lost 5 bases; unmatched junction nucleotides: 7. This CDR3 has 17 residues. Germline V CDR1 and CDR2: SGHTA, FQGNSA. The CDR3 bases are TGTGCCAGCAGCTTATATGGGACTAGCGGGAGTAGGGAGACCCAGTACTTC. It encodes CASSLYGTSGSRETQYF.

Concerning this clonotype itself: A single base separates this from a much larger clone, so it may be a read error. The chain employs TRBV30 and TRBJ2-1; the D gene is possibly TRBD2 (6 bases). Per germline, CDR1 GTSNPN and CDR2 SVGIG (reference sequence). The CDR3 spans 14 residues. CDR3 DNA sequence: TGTGCCTGGAGAGAAGGGAGGTCCTACAATGAGCGGTTCTTC. Its protein product is CAWREGRSYNERFF.

This clonotype was counted at least ten times. The chain carries TRBV28 and TRBJ1-4; no clear D. Germline CDR1 and CDR2: MDHEN and SYDVKM. The V and J ends lost 5 bases and 4 bases respectively, with 14 bases between them. The CDR3 totals 15 residues. The CDR3 protein is CASSPPGRDNEKLFF. Written as DNA, the CDR3 is TGTGCCAGCAGTCCCCCGGGCAGAGATAATGAAAAACTGTTTTTT.